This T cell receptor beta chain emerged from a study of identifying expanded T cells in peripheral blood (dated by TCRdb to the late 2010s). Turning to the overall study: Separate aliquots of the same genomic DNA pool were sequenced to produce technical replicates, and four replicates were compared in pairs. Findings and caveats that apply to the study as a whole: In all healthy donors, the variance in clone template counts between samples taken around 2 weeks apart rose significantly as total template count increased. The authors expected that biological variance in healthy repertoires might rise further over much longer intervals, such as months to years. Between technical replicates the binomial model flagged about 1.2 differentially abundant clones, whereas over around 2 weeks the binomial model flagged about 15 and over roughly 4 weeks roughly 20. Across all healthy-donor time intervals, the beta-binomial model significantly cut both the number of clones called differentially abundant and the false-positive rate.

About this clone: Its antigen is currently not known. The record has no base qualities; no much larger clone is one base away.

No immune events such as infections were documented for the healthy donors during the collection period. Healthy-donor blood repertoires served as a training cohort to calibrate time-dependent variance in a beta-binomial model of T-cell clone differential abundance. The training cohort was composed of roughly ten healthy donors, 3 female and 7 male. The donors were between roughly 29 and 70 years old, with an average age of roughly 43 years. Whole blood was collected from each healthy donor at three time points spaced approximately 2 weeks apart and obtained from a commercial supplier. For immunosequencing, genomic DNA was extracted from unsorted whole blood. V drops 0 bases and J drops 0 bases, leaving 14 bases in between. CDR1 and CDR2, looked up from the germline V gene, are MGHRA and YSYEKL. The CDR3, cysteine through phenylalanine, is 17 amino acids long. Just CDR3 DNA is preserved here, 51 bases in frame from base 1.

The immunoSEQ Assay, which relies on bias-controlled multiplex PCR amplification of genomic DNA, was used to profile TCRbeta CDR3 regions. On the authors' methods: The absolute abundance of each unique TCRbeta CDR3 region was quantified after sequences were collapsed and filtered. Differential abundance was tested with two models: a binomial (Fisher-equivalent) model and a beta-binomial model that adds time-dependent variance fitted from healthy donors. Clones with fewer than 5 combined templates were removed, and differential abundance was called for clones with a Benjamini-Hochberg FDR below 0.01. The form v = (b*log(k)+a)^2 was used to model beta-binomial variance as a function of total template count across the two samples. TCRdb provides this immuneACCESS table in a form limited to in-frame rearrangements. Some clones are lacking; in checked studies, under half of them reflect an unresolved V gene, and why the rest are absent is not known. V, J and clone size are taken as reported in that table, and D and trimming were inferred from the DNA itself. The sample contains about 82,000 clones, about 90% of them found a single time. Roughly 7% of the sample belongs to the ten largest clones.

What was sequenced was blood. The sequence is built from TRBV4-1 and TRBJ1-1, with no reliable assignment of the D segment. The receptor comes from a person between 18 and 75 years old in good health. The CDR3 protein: CASSQDRLSVLNTEAFF. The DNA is TGCGCCAGCAGCCAAGACAGACTCAGCGTCTTGAACACTGAAGCTTTCTTT.